The 7 T cell receptor beta chains below come from one sample, sequenced in a study of blood T cells in healthy people across ages. Primers used in a second PCR of roughly 7 to 12 cycles were a sample-barcoded 5' primer and a J-beta primer mix. TCRdb itself ran the 5' RACE reads through MiXCR, one entry per CDR3 protein. Among just under 900,000 distinct CDR3 sequences listed, under 35% were seen once. Sequences were obtained from blood. All receptors come from a woman of 80 years or more in good health.

This clonotype has at least ten counts. J is TRBJ1-5 and V is TRBV12-3 or TRBV12-4; D perhaps matches TRBD1 (6 bases). Trimming cost V 6 bases and J 1 base, with 10 bases left between them. The CDR3 covers 14 residues. This CDR3 is CASRTDRSNQPQHF. The CDR3 DNA follows: TGTGCCAGCAGGACCGACAGGAGCAATCAGCCCCAGCATTTT.

Many counts were recorded for this clonotype. The chain is built from TRBV15 and TRBJ2-7; D gene uncertain. Germline CDR1 and CDR2: LNHNV and YYDKDF (reference sequence). The CDR3 loop spans 14 amino acids. Deletions cut 3 bases from V and 0 bases from J, with 9 bases between. DNA for the CDR3: TGTGCCACCAGCAGGGACGGATACTCCTACGAGCAGTACTTC. Its protein product is CATSRDGYSYEQYF. Using reference TRBV15 and TRBJ2-7 for the parts outside the CDR3, the full variable domain is DAMVIQNPRYQVTQFGKPVTLSCSQTLNHNVMYWYQQKSSQAPKLLFHYYDKDFNNEADTPDNFQSRRPNTSFCFLDIRSPGLGDTAMYLCATSRDGYSYEQYFGPGTRLTVT.

This clonotype came up a few times. V usage is TRBV5-1 and J usage is TRBJ1-5; 7 positions match TRBD1. Per germline, CDR1 SGHRS and CDR2 YFSETQ. V was clipped by 1 base and J by 10 bases; unmatched bases: 8. CDR3 size: 14 residues. CDR3 sequence: CASSLTGEDGPQHF. The CDR3 nucleotides read TGCGCCAGCAGCTTGACAGGGGAGGACGGACCCCAGCATTTT.

This clonotype was detected ten times or more. The genes are TRBV7-2 and TRBJ2-3; 9 nucleotides line up with TRBD2. The CDR3 is made up of 16 amino acids. J lost 0 bases, V lost 4 bases, and 5 bases had no gene match. Germline CDR1 SGHTA, CDR2 FQGNSA. The CDR3 loop is CASSYTSGFSTDTQYF. CDR3 in DNA: TGTGCCAGCAGCTACACTAGCGGGTTTAGCACAGATACGCAGTATTTT.

The chain uses TRBV9 and TRBJ2-7, with a tentative D call TRBD1 (5 bases). From germline, CDR1 is SGDLS and CDR2 YYNGEE. There are 14 residues in the CDR3. V was shortened by 0 bases and J by 6 bases, with 13 bases between the two germline ends. The CDR3 is CASSVGAGPSEQYF. Here the CDR3 DNA reads TGTGCCAGCAGCGTAGGGGCAGGGCCCTCCGAGCAGTACTTC.

This chain joins TRBV6-2 or TRBV6-3 and TRBJ1-4; TRBD1 aligns across 8 bases. Losses at the gene ends were 6 bases for V and 5 bases for J; bases not matched to a gene: 5. The CDR3 covers 14 residues. The germline CDR1 and CDR2 sequences are MNHEY and SVGEGT. For the CDR3, the DNA is TGTGCCAGCAGCGTGGGACAGGCCAATGAAAAACTGTTTTTT. Protein: CASSVGQANEKLFF.

This chain joins TRBV20-1 and TRBJ1-2, with D uncertain. There are 12 residues in the CDR3. The ends were cut back, 0 bases at V and 3 bases at J, with 5 bases in the middle. Germline V CDR1 and CDR2: DFQATT, SNEGSKA (reference sequence). CDR3 amino acids: CSARETYYGYTF. The CDR3 DNA is TGCAGTGCTAGAGAGACCTACTATGGCTACACCTTC.